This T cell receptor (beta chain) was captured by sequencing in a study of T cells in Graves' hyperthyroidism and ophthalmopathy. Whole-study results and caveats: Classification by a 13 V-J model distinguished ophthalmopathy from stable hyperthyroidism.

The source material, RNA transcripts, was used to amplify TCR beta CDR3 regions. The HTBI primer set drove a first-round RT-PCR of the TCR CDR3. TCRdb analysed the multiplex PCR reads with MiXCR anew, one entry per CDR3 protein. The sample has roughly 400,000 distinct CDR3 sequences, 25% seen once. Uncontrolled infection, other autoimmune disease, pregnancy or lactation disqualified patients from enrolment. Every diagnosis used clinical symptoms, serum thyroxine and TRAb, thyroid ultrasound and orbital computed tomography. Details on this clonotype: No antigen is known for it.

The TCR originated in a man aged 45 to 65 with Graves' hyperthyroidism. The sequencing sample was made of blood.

CDR3 nucleotide sequence: TGCAGTGCTCCACATAGACAAGAGACCCAGTACTTC. It is translated as CSAPHRQETQYF. The genes are TRBV20-1 and TRBJ2-5; no firm D call. This CDR3 is built from 12 residues. V was trimmed by 5 bases and J by 2 bases, leaving 9 bases between them. Germline V gene data show CDR1 as DFQATT and CDR2 as SNEGSKA (reference sequence).